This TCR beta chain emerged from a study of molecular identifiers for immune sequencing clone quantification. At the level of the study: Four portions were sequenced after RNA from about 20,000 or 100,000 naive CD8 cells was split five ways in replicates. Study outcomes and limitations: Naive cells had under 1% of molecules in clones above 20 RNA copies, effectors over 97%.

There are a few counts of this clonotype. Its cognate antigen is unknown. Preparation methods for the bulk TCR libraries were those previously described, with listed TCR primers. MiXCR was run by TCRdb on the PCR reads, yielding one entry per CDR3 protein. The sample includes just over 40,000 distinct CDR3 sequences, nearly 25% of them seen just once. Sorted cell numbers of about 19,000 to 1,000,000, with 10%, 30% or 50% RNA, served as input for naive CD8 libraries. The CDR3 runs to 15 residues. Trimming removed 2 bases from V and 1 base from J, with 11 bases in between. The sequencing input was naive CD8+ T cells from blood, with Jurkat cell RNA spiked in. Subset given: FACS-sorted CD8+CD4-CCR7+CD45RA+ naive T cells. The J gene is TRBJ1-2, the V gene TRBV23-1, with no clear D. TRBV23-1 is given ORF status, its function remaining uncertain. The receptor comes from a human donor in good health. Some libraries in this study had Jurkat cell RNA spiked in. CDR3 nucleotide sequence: TGCGCCAGCAGTCAAGCAGGCTGGTATAACTATGGCTACACCTTC. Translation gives CASSQAGWYNYGYTF.